Following are 10 T cell receptor delta chains from one sample sequenced in a study of γδ T cells in repeated Plasmodium falciparum infection (dated by TCRdb to the early 2020s). Vgamma9/Vdelta2+ and Vdelta2-negative gammadelta T cell populations were flow-sorted from peripheral blood mononuclear cells for bulk TCR repertoire analysis. Library prep was done by multiplex PCR. This sample was sequenced with an Illumina MiSeq. TCRdb reanalyzed the public reads with the CATT caller, and identical DNA sequences were merged afterwards. The sample has 80,000 to 95,000 delta-chain clones on record, 1.4% of them singletons. The top ten hold around 8.1% of the sample. Sequenced: gamma-delta T cells from blood. These TCRs come from a pool of human donors (malaria-infected and uninfected, not separated).

This clone was detected only a few times. This chain uses TRDV1 with TRDJ1, with 11 bases lining up with TRDD3. Matching the DNA to germline supplied the J gene, which TCRdb does not give. Germline-derived CDR1 and CDR2 are TSWWSYY and QGS. Trimming removed 0 bases from V and 2 bases from J; junction bases left unmatched: 14. The CDR3 consists of 20 residues. CDR3 nucleotide sequence: TGTGCTCTTGGGGAACTCCCTCCTACGCTGGGGGATACAGTGACCGATAAACTCATCTTT. This translates into CALGELPPTLGDTVTDKLIF.

This clone was picked up a small number of times. A far larger clone is off by one base, so a read error is likely. This sample includes further DNA sequences coding for the same CDR3. The J segment was not called; the V segment is TRDV1; no check of the table's D call, TRDD3, against the DNA was made. This CDR3 has 21 residues. Germline assignment: CDR1 TSWWSYY and CDR2 QGS. The CDR3 bases are TGTGCTCTTGGGGAACTTAATAATATTTATAATCTCCTGGGGGATCGGGAAAAACTCATTTTT. It encodes CALGELNNIYNLLGDREKLIF.

This clone has at least ten counts. This chain uses TRDV2 with TRDJ1; 12 nucleotides align to TRDD3. Germline V CDR1 and CDR2: GEAIGNYY, EKD. Germline trimming cut 6 bases from V and 0 bases from J; bases unmatched to any gene: 16. The CDR3 is 19 residues long. This CDR3 is CACPSSTGGYTPYTDKLIF. CDR3 in DNA: TGTGCCTGTCCCTCTTCCACTGGGGGATACACGCCTTACACCGATAAACTCATCTTT.

This clone was picked up a small number of times. TCRdb has a much larger clone's protein, which differs at residue 20 from the translation of this DNA, likely because of a read error; what is shown is the protein translated from the DNA. The rearrangement joins TRDV2 to TRDJ1; TRDD3 matches at 11 bases. After removal of 0 bases from V and 9 bases from J, the junction contained 32 bases not matched to a gene. Germline V gives CDR1 GEAIGNYY, CDR2 EKD. The CDR3 loop spans 23 amino acids. CDR3 coding DNA: TGTGCCTGTGACACCGCCCCGGCACGTGGAGTGGGGGATACGACCTACCTACCTGGTCAACTCATCTTT. This encodes CACDTAPARGVGDTTYLPGQLIF.

This clone showed up just a few times. TCRdb lists the protein of a much larger clone for this DNA, which differs at residue 5, so this is likely a read error; the protein given here is translated from the DNA itself. The gene calls are TRDV2 and TRDJ2; 9 bases line up with TRDD3. TCRdb lists no J gene, so it was determined here by aligning the DNA to germline. Germline values: CDR1 GEAIGNYY, CDR2 EKD. The V segment lost 3 bases and the J segment 0 bases; nucleotides outside the gene matches: 4. The CDR3 loop spans 16 amino acids. DNA of the CDR3: TGTGCCTGTGACCCCGTGGGGGATACTTTGACAGCACAACTCTTCTTT. Protein: CACDPVGDTLTAQLFF.

As to this clone: TCRdb assigns this DNA the protein of a much larger clone, which departs from its translation at residue 18; this likely reflects a read error, and the protein shown comes from translating the DNA. This chain links TRDV1 with TRDJ1; TRDD3 aligns across 13 bases. TCRdb supplies no J gene; here it was assigned by aligning the nucleotide sequence to germline. This CDR3 is 21 amino acids long. Germline CDR1 TSWWSYY, CDR2 QGS. The CDR3 reads CALGAPSYVSLLGDTADELIF. DNA of the CDR3: TGTGCTCTTGGGGCCCCTTCCTACGTATCCCTACTGGGGGATACGGCCGATGAACTCATCTTT.

This clone was counted a few times. TCRdb lists the protein of a much larger clone for this DNA, which differs at residue 16, so this is likely a read error; the protein given here is translated from the DNA itself. Here the V gene is TRDV1, but the J gene went uncalled; no check of the table's D call, TRDD3, against the DNA was made. The CDR3 consists of 18 residues. The germline V gene has CDR1 TSWWSYY and CDR2 QGS. The CDR3 DNA follows: TGTGCTCTTGGGGAAGGGCTACGCCCCTGGGGGATACGGAATAAACCCATCTTT. Its protein is CALGEGLRPWGIRNKPIF.

This clone appeared a few times. This likely stems from a read error, as it lies one base from a far larger clone. This chain uses TRDV1 with TRDJ1; 10 nucleotides align to TRDD3. TCRdb offers no J gene call, so here the DNA was matched to germline to obtain one. CDR3 length: 21 amino acids. CDR1 is TSWWSYY and CDR2 is QGS in the germline V gene. CDR3 nucleotides: TGTGCTCTTGGGGAACGGCGTGCGGGGTACTGGGGGATTCGTTTCACCGACAAACTCATCTTT. Its protein product is CALGERRAGYWGIRFTDKLIF.

As to this clone: The protein given by TCRdb reflects a much larger clone and differs at residue 18 from this DNA's translation, likely from a read error; the protein shown is the DNA's translation. This chain joins TRDV2 and TRDJ1, with a tentative D call TRDD3 (7 bases). The J gene comes from matching the DNA to germline here; TCRdb lacks it. V gave up 0 bases and J gave up 3 bases, with 37 bases separating them. Germline loops: CDR1 GEAIGNYY, CDR2 EKD. The CDR3 runs to 23 residues. In nucleotides, the CDR3 is TGTGCCTGTGACACCATTGACTCTTCCTGGAAGACTGGGGATGTTACGGCGGCCGATAAACTCATCTTT. Its protein product is CACDTIDSSWKTGDVTAADKLIF.

This clone appeared a few times. This DNA's translation and the protein TCRdb lists, from a much larger clone, do not match at residue 5, likely due to a read error; the protein shown is translated from the DNA. CDR3 sequence: CACDAVPVGDKGQEYTDKLIF. In nucleotides, the CDR3 is TGTGCCTGTGACGCCGTGCCGGTGGGGGATAAAGGGCAGGAGTACACCGATAAACTCATCTTT. The V gene is TRDV2, the J gene TRDJ1; 9 positions match TRDD3. TCRdb carries no J gene annotation; the J gene was assigned here by matching the DNA with germline. This CDR3 region has 21 residues. V trimming: 3 bases; J trimming: 0 bases; junction bases outside the gene matches: 22. Germline V gene sequence: CDR1 GEAIGNYY, CDR2 EKD.